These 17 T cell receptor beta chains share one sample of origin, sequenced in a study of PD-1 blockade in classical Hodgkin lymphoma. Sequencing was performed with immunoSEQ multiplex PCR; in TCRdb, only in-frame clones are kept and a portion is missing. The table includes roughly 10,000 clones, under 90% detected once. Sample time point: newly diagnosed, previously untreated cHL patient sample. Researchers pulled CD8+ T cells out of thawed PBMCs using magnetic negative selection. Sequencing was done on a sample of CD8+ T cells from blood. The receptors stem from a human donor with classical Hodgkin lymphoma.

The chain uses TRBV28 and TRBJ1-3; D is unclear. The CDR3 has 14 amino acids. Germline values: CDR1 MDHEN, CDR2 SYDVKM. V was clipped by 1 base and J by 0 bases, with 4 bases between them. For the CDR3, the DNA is TGTGCCAGCAGTTTATTCGACTCTGGAAACACCATATATTTT. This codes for CASSLFDSGNTIYF. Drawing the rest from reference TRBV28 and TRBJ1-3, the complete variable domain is DVKVTQSSRYLVKRTGEKVFLECVQDMDHENMFWYRQDPGLGLRLIYFSYDVKMKEKGDIPEGYSVSREKKERFSLILESASTNQTSMYLCASSLFDSGNTIYFGEGSWLTVV.

The CDR3 bases are TGTGCCAGTAGTAGAGAGGGGCCATCCAACAATGAGCAGTTCTTC. Translating it yields CASSREGPSNNEQFF. The rearrangement links TRBV19 to TRBJ2-1; D possibly uses TRBD1 or TRBD2 (5 bases each). The CDR3 extends over 15 amino acids. The V gene's germline CDR1 is LNHDA and CDR2 SQIVND (reference sequence). The germline V and J ends were trimmed by 4 bases and 5 bases, with 15 bases remaining between them.

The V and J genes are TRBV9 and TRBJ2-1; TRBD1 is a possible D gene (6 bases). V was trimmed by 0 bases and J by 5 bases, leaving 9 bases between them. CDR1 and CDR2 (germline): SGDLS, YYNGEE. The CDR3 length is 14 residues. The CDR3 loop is CASSVGGGHNEQFF. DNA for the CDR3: TGTGCCAGCAGCGTAGGTGGGGGCCACAATGAGCAGTTCTTC.

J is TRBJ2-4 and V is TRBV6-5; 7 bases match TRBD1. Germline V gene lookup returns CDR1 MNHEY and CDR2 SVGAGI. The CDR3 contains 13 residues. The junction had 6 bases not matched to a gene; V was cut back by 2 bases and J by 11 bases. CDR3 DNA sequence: TGTGCCAGCAGTTACACTGACAGGGCGGTTCAGTACTTC. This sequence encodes CASSYTDRAVQYF.

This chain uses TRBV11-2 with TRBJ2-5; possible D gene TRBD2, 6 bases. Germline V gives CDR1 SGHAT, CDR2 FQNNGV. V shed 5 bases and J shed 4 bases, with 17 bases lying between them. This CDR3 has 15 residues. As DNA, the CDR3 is TGTGCCAGCAGCATGACCCCGACTAGGGGAGAGACCCAGTACTTC. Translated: CASSMTPTRGETQYF. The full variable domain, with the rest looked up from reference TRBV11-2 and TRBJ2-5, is EAGVAQSPRYKIIEKRQSVAFWCNPISGHATLYWYQQILGQGPKLLIQFQNNGVVDDSQLPKDRFSAERLKGVDSTLKIQPAKLEDSAVYLCASSMTPTRGETQYFGPGTRLLVL.

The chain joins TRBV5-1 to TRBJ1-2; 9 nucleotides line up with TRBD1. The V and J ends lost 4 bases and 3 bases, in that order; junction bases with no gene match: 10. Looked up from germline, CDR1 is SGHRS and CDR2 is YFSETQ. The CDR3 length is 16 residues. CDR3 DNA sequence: TGCGCCAGCAGCGAATTGGGACAGGGACGGGACTATGGCTACACCTTC. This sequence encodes CASSELGQGRDYGYTF.

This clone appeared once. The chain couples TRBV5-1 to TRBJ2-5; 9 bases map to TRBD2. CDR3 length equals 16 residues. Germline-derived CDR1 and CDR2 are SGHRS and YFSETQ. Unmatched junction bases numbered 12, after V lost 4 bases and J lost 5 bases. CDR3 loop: CASSPWGGGALETQYF. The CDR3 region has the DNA TGCGCCAGCAGCCCGTGGGGCGGGGGGGCCTTGGAGACCCAGTACTTC.

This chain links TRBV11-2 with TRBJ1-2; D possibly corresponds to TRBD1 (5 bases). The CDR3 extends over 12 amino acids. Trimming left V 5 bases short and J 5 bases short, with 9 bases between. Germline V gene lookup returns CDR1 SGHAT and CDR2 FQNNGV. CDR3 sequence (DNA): TGTGCCAGCAGCACAGGATTTTATGGCTACACCTTC. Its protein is CASSTGFYGYTF.

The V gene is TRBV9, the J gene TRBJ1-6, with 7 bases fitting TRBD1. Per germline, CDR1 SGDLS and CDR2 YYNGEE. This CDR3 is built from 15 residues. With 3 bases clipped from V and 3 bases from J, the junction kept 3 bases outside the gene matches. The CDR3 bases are TGTGCCAGCAGCGGACAGGGCGACTATAATTCACCCCTCCACTTT. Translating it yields CASSGQGDYNSPLHF.

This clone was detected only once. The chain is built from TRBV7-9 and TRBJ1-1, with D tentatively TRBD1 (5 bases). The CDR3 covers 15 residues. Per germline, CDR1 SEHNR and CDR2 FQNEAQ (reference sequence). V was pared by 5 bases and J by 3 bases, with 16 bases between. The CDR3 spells CASSAEGPGDTEAFF. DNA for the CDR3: TGTGCCAGCAGCGCGGAGGGACCGGGGGACACTGAAGCTTTCTTT. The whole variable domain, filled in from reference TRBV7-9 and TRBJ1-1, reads DTGVSQNPRHKITKRGQNVTFRCDPISEHNRLYWYRQTLGQGPEFLTYFQNEAQLEKSRLLSDRFSAERPKGSFSTLEIQRTEQGDSAMYLCASSAEGPGDTEAFFGQGTRLTVV.

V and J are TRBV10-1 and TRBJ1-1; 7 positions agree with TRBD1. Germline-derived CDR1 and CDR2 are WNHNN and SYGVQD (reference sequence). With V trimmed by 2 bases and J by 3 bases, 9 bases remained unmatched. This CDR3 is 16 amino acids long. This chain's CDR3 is CASSEDREIRDTEAFF. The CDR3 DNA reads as TGCGCCAGCAGTGAGGACAGGGAGATTAGGGACACTGAAGCTTTCTTT.

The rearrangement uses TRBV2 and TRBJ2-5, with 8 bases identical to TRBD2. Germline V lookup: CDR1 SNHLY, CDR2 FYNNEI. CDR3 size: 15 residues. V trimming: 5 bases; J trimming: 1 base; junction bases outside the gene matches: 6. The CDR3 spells CASSRSGGTQETQYF. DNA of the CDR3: TGTGCCAGCAGTAGGAGCGGGGGTACCCAAGAGACCCAGTACTTC.

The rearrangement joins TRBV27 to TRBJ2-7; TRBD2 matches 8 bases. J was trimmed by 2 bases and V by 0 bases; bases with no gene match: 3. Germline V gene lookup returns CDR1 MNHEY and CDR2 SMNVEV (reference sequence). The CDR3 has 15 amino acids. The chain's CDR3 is CASSLSAGETYEQYF. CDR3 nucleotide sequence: TGTGCCAGCAGTTTATCAGCGGGGGAAACCTACGAGCAGTACTTC.

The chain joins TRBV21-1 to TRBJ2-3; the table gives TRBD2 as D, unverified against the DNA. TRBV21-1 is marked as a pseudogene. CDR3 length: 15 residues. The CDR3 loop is CASVGLAGVTDTQYF. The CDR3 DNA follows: TGTGCCAGCGTCGGACTAGCGGGGGTAACAGATACGCAGTATTTT.

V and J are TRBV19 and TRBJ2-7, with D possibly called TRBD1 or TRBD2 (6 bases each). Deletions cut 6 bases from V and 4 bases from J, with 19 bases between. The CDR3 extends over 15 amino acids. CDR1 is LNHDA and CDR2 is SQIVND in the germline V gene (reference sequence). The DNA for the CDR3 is TGTGCCAGTAGCATCCCCTACCCGGGGGCTTACGAGCAGTACTTC. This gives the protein CASSIPYPGAYEQYF.

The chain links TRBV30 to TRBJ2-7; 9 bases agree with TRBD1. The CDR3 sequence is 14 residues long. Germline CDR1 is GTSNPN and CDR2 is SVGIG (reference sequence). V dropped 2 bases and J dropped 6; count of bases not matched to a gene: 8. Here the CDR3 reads CAWSPGQGVVEQYF. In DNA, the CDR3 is TGTGCCTGGAGTCCGGGACAGGGAGTAGTCGAGCAGTACTTC.

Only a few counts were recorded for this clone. The CDR3 sequence: CASSLVQPPNEQYF. The CDR3 DNA sequence: TGTGCCAGCAGCTTAGTCCAACCCCCAAACGAGCAGTACTTC. The gene calls are TRBV7-9 and TRBJ2-7, with no clear D. Germline values: CDR1 SEHNR, CDR2 FQNEAQ (reference sequence). The V end was cut by 1 base, the J end by 5 bases, with 12 bases between. The CDR3 sequence is 14 residues long. Using reference TRBV7-9 and TRBJ2-7 for the parts outside the CDR3, the full variable domain is DTGVSQNPRHKITKRGQNVTFRCDPISEHNRLYWYRQTLGQGPEFLTYFQNEAQLEKSRLLSDRFSAERPKGSFSTLEIQRTEQGDSAMYLCASSLVQPPNEQYFGPGTRLTVT.